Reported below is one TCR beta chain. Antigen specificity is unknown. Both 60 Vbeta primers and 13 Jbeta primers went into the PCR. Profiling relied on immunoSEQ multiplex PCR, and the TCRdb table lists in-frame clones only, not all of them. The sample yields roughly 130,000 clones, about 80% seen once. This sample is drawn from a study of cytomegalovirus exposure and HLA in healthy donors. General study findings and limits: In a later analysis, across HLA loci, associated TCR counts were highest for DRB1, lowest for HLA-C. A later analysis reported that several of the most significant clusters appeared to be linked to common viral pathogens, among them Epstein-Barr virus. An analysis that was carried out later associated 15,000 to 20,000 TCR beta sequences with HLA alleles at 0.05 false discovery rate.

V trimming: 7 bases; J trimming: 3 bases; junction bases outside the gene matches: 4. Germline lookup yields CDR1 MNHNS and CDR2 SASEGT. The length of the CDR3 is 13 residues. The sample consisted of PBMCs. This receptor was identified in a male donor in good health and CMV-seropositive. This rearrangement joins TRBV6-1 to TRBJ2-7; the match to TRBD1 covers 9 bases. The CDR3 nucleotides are TGTGCCAGCATTTGGGGACAGGGCTACGAGCAGTACTTC. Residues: CASIWGQGYEQYF.